This T cell receptor beta chain was obtained from a study of blood T cell repertoires in COVID-19. The CDR3 loop spans 18 amino acids. The J segment lost 0 bases and the V segment lost 6 bases, leaving 10 bases of the junction unmatched. CDR1 is SEHNR, CDR2 FQNEAQ, per germline (reference sequence). Here immunoSEQ multiplex PCR was the method, and the copy in TCRdb shows in-frame clones only, minus some. The sample has around 420,000 clones, nearly 90% seen once. The rearrangement links TRBV7-9 to TRBJ2-2; 10 bases agree with TRBD2. Sequencing used PBMCs or T cells enriched from blood (not recorded which). This TCR derives from a woman aged 40 to 50 with acute COVID-19. The CDR3, as DNA: TGTGCCAGCAGATTTTTTCTAGCGGGGGTTTCGAACACCGGGGAGCTGTTTTTT. Translation: CASRFFLAGVSNTGELFF.